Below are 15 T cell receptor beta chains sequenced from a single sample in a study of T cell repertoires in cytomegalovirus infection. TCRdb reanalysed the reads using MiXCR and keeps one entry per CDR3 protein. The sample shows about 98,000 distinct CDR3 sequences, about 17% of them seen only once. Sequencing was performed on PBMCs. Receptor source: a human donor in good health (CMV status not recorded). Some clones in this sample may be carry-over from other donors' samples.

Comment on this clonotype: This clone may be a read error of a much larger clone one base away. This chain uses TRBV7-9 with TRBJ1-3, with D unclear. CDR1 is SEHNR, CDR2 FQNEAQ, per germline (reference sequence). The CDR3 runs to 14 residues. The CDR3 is CASKLGSSGNSIYF. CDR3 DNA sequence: TGTGCCAGCAAACTCGGAAGCTCTGGAAACTCCATATATTTT.

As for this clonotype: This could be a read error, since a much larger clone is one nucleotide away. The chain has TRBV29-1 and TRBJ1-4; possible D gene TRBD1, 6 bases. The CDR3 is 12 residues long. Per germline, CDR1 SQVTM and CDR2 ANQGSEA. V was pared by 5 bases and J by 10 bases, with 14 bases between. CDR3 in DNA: TGCAGCGTTCTGGAGGGGGATGGAAAACTGTTTTTT. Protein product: CSVLEGDGKLFF.

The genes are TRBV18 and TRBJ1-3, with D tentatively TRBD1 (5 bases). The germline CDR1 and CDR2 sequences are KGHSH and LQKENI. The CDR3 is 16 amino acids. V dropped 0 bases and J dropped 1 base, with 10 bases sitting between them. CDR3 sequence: CASSPPTGTSGNTIYF. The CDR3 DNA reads TGTGCCAGCTCACCACCTACAGGCACTTCTGGAAACACCATATATTTT.

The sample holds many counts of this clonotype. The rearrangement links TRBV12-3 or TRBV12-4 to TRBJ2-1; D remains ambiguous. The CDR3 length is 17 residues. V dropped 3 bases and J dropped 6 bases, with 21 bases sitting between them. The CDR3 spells CASSFKSSTSLANEQFF. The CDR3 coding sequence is TGTGCCAGCAGTTTTAAGTCCTCGACCAGCCTTGCCAATGAGCAGTTCTTC.

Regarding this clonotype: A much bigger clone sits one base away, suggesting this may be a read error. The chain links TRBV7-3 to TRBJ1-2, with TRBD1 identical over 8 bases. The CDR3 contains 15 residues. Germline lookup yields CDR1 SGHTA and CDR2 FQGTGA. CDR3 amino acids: CVSSPPRRTGNHDTF. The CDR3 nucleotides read TGTGTCAGCAGCCCCCCGAGAAGGACAGGGAATCACGACACCTTC.

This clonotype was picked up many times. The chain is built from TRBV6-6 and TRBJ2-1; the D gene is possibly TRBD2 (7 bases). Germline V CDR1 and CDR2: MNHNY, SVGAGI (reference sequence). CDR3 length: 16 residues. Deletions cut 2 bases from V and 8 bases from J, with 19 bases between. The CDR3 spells CASSYGGGANIHEQFF. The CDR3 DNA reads TGTGCCAGCAGTTACGGAGGGGGGGCCAACATCCATGAGCAGTTCTTC.

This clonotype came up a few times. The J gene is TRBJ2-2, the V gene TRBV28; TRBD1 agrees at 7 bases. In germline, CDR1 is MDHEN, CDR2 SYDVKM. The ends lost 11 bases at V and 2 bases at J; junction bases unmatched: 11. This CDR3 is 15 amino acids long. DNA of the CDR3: TGTGCCGGACAGGTGGGACCTCCTAACACCGGGGAGCTGTTTTTT. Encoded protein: CAGQVGPPNTGELFF.

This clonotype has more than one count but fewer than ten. The CDR3 here is CASSGRNYEQYF. CDR3 nucleotides: TGTGCCAGCAGTGGACGGAACTACGAGCAGTACTTC. This chain connects TRBV28 to TRBJ2-7; D gene uncertain. Trimming left V 5 bases short and J 3 bases short, with 8 bases between. Germline V gives CDR1 MDHEN, CDR2 SYDVKM. The CDR3 sequence is 12 residues long.

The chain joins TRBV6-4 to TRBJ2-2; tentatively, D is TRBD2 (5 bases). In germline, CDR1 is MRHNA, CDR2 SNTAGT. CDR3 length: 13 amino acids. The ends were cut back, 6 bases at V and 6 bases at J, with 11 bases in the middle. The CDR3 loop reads CASSPEEAGELFF. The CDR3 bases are TGTGCCAGCAGCCCAGAGGAGGCCGGGGAGCTGTTTTTT.

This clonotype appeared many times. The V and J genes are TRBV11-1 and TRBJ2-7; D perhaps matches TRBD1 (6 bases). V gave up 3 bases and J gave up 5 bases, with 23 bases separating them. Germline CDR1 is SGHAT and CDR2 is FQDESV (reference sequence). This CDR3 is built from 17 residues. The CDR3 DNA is TGTGCCAGCAGCTTCCAAGCCACCACAGGGCCCTACAACGAGCAGTACTTC. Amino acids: CASSFQATTGPYNEQYF.

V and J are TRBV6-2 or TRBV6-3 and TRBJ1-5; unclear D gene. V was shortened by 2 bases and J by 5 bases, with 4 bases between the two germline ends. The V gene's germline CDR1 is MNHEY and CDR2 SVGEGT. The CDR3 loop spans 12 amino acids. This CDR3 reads CASSYGYQPQHF. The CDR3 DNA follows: TGTGCCAGCAGTTACGGGTATCAGCCCCAGCATTTT.

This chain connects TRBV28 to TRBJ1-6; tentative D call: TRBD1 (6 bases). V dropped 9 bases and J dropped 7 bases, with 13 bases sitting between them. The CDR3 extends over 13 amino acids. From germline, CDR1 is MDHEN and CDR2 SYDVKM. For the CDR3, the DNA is TGTGCCAGTTACAGGGATGCGAATTCACCCCTCCACTTT. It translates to CASYRDANSPLHF.

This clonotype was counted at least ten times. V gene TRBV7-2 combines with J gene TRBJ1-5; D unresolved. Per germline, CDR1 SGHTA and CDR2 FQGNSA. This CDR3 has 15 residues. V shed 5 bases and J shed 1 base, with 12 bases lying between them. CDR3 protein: CASSPKEFSNQPQHF. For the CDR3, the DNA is TGTGCCAGCAGCCCCAAGGAGTTCAGCAATCAGCCCCAGCATTTT.

The DNA of the CDR3 is TGTGCCAGCAGCGGCTCCGGGACAGGGGTTTCACCCCTCCACTTT. It yields the protein CASSGSGTGVSPLHF. The V gene is TRBV11-1, the J gene TRBJ1-6; 10 nucleotides match TRBD1. V lost 5 bases to trimming and J lost 9 bases; unmatched junction nucleotides: 7. Germline V gene data show CDR1 as SGHAT and CDR2 as FQDESV (reference sequence). The CDR3 covers 15 residues.

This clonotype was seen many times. The CDR3 loop reads CASNGGLLGYTF. The CDR3 nucleotides read TGTGCCAGCAATGGAGGCCTTCTGGGCTACACCTTC. The rearrangement links TRBV25-1 to TRBJ1-2; no clear D. The V and J ends lost 7 bases and 8 bases respectively, with 14 bases between them. Germline V CDR1 and CDR2: MGHDK, SYGVNS. CDR3 length equals 12 residues.